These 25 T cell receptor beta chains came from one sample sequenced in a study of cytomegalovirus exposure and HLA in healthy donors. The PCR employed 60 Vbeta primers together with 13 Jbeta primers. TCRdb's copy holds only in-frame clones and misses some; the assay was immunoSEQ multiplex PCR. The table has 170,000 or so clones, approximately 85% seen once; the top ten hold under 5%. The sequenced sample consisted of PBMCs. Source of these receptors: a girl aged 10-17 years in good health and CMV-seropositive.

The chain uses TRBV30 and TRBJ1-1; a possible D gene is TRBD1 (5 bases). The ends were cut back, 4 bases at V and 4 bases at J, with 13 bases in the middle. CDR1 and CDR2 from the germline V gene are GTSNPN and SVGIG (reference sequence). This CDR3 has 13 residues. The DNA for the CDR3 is TGTGCCTGGACCCCGCGGGGGTCCACTGAAGCTTTCTTT. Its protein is CAWTPRGSTEAFF.

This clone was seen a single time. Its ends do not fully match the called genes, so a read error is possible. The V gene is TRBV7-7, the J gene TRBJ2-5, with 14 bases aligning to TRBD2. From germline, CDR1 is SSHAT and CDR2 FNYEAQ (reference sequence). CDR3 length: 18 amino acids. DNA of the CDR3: TGTGCTAGCAGCCAACGACTAGCGGGGGGGCCTCCTGTAGAGACCCAGTACTTC. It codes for CASSQRLAGGPPVETQYF.

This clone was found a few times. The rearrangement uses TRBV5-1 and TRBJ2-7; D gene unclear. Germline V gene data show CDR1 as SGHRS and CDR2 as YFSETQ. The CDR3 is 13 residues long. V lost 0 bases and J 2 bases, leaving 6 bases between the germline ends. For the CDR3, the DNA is TGCGCCAGCAGCTTGGTTTCAGCCTACGAGCAGTACTTC. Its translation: CASSLVSAYEQYF.

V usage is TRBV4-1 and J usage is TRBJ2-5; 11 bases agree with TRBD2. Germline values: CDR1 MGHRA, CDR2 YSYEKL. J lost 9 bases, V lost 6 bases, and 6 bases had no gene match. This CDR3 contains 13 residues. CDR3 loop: CASSLAGGDSQYF. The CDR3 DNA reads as TGCGCCAGCAGTTTAGCGGGGGGGGATTCCCAGTACTTC.

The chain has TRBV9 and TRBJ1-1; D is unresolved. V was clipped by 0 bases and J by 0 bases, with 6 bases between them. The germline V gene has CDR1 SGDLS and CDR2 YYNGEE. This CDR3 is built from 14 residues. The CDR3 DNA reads TGTGCCAGCAGCGTAGCCGGGGTGAACACTGAAGCTTTCTTT. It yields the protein CASSVAGVNTEAFF.

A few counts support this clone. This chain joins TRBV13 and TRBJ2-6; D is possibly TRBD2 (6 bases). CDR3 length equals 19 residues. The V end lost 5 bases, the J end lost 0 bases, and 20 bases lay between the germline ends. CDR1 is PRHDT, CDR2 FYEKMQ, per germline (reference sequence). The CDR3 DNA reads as TGTGCCAGCAGCCTGGCCGGCGGGATCCCCGGCTCTGGGGCCAACGTCCTGACTTTC. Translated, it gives CASSLAGGIPGSGANVLTF.

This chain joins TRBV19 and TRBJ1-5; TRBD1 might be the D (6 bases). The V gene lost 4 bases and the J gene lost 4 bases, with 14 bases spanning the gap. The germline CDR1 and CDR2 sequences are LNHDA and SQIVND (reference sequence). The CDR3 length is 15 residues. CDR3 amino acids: CASSTPPTGNQPQHF. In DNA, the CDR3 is TGTGCCAGTAGTACCCCCCCGACAGGTAATCAGCCCCAGCATTTT.

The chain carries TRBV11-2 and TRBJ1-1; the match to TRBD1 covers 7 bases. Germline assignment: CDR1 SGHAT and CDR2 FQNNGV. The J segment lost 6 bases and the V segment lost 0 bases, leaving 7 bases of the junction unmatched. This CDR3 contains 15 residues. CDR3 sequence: CASSLDTSGGAEAFF. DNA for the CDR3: TGTGCCAGCAGCTTAGACACCTCAGGGGGAGCTGAAGCTTTCTTT.

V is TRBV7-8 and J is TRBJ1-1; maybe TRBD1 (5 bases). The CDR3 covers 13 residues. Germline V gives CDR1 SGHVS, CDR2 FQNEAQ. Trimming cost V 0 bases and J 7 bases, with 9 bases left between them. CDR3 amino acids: CASSLAVGLEAFF. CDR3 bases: TGTGCCAGCAGCTTAGCCGTGGGACTTGAAGCTTTCTTT.

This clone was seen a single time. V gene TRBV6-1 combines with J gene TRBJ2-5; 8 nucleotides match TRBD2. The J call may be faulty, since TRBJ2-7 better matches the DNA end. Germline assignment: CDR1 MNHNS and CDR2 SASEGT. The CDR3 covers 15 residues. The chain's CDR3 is CASRDLGGVWYEQYF. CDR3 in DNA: TGTGCCAGCAGGGATCTCGGGGGGGTTTGGTACGAGCAGTACTTC.

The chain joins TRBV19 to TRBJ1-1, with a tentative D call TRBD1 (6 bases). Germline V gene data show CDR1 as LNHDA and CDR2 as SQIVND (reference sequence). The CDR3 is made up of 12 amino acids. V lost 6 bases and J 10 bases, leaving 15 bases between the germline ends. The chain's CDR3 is CASSPYREGAFF. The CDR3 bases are TGTGCCAGTAGCCCTTACAGGGAGGGAGCTTTCTTT. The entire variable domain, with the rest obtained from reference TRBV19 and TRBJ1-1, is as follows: DGGITQSPKYLFRKEGQNVTLSCEQNLNHDAMYWYRQDPGQGLRLIYYSQIVNDFQKGDIAEGYSVSREKKESFPLTVTSAQKNPTAFYLCASSPYREGAFFGQGTRLTVV.

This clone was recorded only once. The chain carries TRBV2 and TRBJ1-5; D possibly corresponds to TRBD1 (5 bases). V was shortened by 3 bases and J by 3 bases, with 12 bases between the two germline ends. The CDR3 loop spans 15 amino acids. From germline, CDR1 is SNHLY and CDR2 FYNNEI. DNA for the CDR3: TGTGCCAGCAGTGAGAGTAGGGGATCCAATCAGCCCCAGCATTTT. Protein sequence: CASSESRGSNQPQHF.

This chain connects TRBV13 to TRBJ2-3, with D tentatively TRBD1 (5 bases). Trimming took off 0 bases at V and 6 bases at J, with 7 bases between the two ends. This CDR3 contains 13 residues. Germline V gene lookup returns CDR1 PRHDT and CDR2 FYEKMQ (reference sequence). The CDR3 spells CASSLGGLDTQYF. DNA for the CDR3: TGTGCCAGCAGCTTAGGGGGGCTCGATACGCAGTATTTT.

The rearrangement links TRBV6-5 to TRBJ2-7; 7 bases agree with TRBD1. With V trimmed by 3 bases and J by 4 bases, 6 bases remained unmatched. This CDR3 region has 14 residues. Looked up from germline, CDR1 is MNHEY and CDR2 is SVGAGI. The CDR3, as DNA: TGTGCCAGCAGTTATGGACAGGCAAAATACGAGCAGTACTTC. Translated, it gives CASSYGQAKYEQYF.

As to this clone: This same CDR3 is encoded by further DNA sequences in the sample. CDR3 in DNA: TGTGCCAGCAGTCCCGGGAGCTCCTACGAGCAGTACTTC. This encodes CASSPGSSYEQYF. The chain recombines TRBV19 with TRBJ2-7; a possible D gene is TRBD2 (6 bases). V lost 9 bases and J lost 0, with 12 bases in between. CDR3 length: 13 residues. Germline V gene sequence: CDR1 LNHDA, CDR2 SQIVND (reference sequence).

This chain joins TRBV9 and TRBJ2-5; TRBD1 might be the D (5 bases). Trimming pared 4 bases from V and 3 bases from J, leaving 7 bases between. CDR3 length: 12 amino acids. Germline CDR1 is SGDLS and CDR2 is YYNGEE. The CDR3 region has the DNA TGTGCCAGCAGCCCGACAGAAGAGACCCAGTACTTC. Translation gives CASSPTEETQYF.

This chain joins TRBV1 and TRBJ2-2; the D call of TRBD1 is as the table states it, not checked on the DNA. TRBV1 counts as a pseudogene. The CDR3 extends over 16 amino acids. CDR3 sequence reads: CTPSVIRTANTGELFF. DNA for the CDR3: TGCACCCCAAGTGTAATTCGGACAGCGAACACCGGGGAGCTGTTTTTT.

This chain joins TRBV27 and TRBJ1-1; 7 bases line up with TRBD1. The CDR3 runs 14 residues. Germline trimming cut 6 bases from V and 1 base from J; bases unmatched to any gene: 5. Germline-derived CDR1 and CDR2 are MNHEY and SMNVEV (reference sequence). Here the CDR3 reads CASRLGQQNTEAFF. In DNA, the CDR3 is TGTGCCAGCAGACTGGGACAGCAGAACACTGAAGCTTTCTTT.

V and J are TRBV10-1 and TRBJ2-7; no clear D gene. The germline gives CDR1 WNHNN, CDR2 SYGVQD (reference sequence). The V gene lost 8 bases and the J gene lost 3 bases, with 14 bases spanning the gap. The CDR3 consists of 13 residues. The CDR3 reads CASAGSLGYEQYF. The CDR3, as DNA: TGCGCCAGCGCCGGTAGCTTAGGCTACGAGCAGTACTTC.

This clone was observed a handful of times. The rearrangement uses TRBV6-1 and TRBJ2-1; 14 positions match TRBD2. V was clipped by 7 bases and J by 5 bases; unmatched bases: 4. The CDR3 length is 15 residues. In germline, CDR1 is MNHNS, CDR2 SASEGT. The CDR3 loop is CASTLTSGGDNEQFF. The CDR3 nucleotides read TGTGCCAGCACCCTGACTAGCGGGGGGGACAATGAGCAGTTCTTC.

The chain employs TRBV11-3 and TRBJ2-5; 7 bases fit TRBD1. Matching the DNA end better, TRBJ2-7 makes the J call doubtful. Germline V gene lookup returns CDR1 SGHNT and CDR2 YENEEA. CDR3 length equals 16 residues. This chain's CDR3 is CASSLKPGQLPYEQYF. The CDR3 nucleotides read TGTGCCAGCAGCTTAAAGCCGGGACAGCTCCCATACGAGCAGTACTTC.

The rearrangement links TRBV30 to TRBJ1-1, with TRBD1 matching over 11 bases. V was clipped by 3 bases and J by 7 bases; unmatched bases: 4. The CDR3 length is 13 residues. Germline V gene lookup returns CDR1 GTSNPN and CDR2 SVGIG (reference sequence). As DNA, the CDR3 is TGTGCCTGGAGCATCGGGACAGGGGGTGAAGCTTTCTTT. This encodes CAWSIGTGGEAFF.

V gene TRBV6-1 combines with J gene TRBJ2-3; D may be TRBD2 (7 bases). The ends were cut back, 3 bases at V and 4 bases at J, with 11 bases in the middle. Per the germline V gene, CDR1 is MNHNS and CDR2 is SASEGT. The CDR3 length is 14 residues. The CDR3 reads CASSDGGLSDTQYF. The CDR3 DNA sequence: TGTGCCAGCAGTGACGGGGGGCTGTCAGATACGCAGTATTTT.

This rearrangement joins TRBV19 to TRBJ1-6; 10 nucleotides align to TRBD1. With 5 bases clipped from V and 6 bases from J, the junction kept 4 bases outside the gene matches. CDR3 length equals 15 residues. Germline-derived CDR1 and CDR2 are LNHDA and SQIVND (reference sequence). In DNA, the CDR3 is TGTGCCAGTAGTCTTGACAGGGGGCTTAATTCACCCCTCCACTTT. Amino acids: CASSLDRGLNSPLHF.

The CDR3 loop is CASSLNTGQVAGETQYF. The CDR3 coding sequence is TGTGCCAGCAGCTTAAATACGGGCCAGGTTGCGGGAGAGACCCAGTACTTC. This chain joins TRBV7-9 and TRBJ2-5, with D perhaps matching TRBD2 (5 bases). Germline CDR1 is SEHNR and CDR2 is FQNEAQ (reference sequence). This CDR3 comprises 17 residues. V lost 2 bases to trimming and J lost 4 bases, with 20 bases between them.